This T cell receptor beta chain was recovered during a study of blood T cells in healthy people across ages (dated by TCRdb to the mid-2010s). At the level of the whole study: In model experiments, template switching captured about one uniquely barcoded TCR beta cDNA molecule for every two T cells. For two donors (one aged 18 to 29 and one aged 80 or older), the study analyzed two additional independent replicas of 1 million unique cDNA reads from the same blood draw. Four age groups were formed from the donors: young (average approximately 15 years), middle-aged (around 40), aged (roughly 58) and long-lived (around 82). To avoid experimental bias, donors of different ages were spread randomly across the sequencing lanes. Age-related changes in TCR beta repertoire diversity were measured in the study by deep sequencing normalized with unique cDNA molecular identifiers.

Receptor amplification or capture employed 5' RACE. Sequenced on an Illumina HiSeq 2500. A second PCR of roughly 7 to 11 cycles was performed with a sample-barcoded 5' primer and a J-beta primer mix. A template-switch 5' adaptor carrying 12 random nucleotides introduced a unique molecular identifier onto each TCR beta cDNA molecule. At least 3 million CDR3-containing paired-end reads were obtained from each sample. First-strand cDNA was synthesized from all RNA with the Mint cDNA synthesis kit, primed by a TRBC-specific oligonucleotide. Following uracil-DNA glycosylase treatment, a first 18-cycle PCR with universal primers M1SS and BC2_uni_R was performed on all cDNA. On the study's bioinformatics: For normalization, 1 million high-quality reads were randomly selected from each sample, with every read carrying a distinct molecular identifier. Reads with shared molecular identifiers were discarded instead of being binned into consensus sequences. MiTCR, run with a Q25 quality threshold and the strictest error-elimination algorithm, handled CDR3 identification, clonotype clustering and error correction. A nonparametric unseen species model with Euler transformation was used to estimate lower-bound total TCR beta diversity. TCRdb reprocessed the public reads (quality trimming at Q25 with fastp, clone calling with MiXCR) and kept in-frame beta chains. Rows with a matching CDR3 protein are joined into one entry that keeps the most common DNA and genes. TCRdb assigned the V and J calls; the authors' analysis was not used. The sample records roughly 2 million distinct CDR3 sequences, less than 50% of which are singletons. Around 2.1% of the sample belongs to the ten largest clones.

At the junction V is shortened by 5 bases and J by 4 bases; bases outside the gene matches: 7. The CDR3 holds 14 amino acids from the cysteine to the phenylalanine. Of the read, only the CDR3 DNA is kept; its 42 bases are in frame from base 1. As encoded in the germline V gene, CDR1 is MNHEY while CDR2 is SVGAGI. Only a few counts were recorded for this clonotype. Its target antigen remains unknown. The record has no base qualities; no much larger clone is one base away. Beyond this particular receptor, the publication reports: Observed TCR beta diversity per million T cells fell roughly linearly with age, and a significant reduction was already apparent by age roughly 40. Compared with the aged group, more naive CD4+ T cells, fewer expanded clones and increased TCR diversity were shown by the long-lived group, suggesting age selection. Estimates of total diversity based on one million sequenced T cells were regarded as lower bounds and as underestimates. Because profiling used bulk unsorted PBMCs, naive and antigen-experienced compartments could not be compared conclusively. Because donor CMV infection status was unknown, age-related changes in expanded clonotypes were potentially confounded. There was a strong correlation between observed TCR beta diversity and the percentage of naive T cells measured by flow cytometry.

The donors were 40 or so Caucasian individuals from Russia, aged roughly 6 to 90 years, who were systemically healthy. About 9.6 milliliters of peripheral blood were collected from each donor into EDTA-treated Vacutainer tubes. Ficoll-Paque density-gradient centrifugation was used to isolate PBMCs, with at least 6.5 million obtained per sample. Trizol reagent was used to extract total RNA from PBMCs, with at least 5 micrograms per sample. For every donor, an aliquot of PBMCs went through flow cytometry to measure the percentages of naive CD45RAhigh/CD27high T cells. Sequenced material: blood. The receptor chain draws on TRBV6-5 and TRBJ2-5, and TRBD2 aligns with 7 junction nucleotides. This receptor was taken from a woman in her 40s in good health. The CDR3 corresponds to CASSTPGGGETQYF. Here is the DNA: TGTGCCAGCAGTACCCCTGGGGGGGGAGAGACCCAGTACTTC.